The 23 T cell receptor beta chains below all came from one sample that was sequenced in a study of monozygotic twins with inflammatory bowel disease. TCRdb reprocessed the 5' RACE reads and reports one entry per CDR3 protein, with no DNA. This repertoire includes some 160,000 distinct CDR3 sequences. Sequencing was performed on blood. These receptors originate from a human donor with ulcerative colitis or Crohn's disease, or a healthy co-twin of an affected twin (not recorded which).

CDR3 protein: CSVHKTSGRWEF. The chain carries TRBV29-1 and TRBJ2-1; TCRdb's assignment of TRBD2 cannot be checked, as there is no DNA. The CDR3 consists of 12 residues. Germline V CDR1 and CDR2: SQVTM, ANQGSEA.

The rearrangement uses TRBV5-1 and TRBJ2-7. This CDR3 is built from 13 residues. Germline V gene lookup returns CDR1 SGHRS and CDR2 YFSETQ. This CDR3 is CASTMTDSYEQYF.

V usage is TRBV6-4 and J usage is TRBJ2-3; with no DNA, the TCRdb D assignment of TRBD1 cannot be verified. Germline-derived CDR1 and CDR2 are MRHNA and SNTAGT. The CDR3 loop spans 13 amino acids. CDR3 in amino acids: CASSTGSADTQYF.

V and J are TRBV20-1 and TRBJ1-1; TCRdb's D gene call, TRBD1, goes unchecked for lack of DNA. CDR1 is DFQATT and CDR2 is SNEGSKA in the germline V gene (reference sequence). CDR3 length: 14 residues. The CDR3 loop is CSASFKQGYTEAFF.

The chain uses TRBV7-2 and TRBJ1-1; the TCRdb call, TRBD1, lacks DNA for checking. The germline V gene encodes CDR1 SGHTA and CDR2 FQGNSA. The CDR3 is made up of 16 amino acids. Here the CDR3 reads CASSLGPGIGWTEAFF.

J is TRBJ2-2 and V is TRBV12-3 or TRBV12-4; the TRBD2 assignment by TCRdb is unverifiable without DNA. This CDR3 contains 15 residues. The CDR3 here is CASSFWRKDTGELFF.

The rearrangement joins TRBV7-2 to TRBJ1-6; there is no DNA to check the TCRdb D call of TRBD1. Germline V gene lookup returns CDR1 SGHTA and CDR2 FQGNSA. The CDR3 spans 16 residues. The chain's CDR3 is CASSLGVTGGGSPLHF.

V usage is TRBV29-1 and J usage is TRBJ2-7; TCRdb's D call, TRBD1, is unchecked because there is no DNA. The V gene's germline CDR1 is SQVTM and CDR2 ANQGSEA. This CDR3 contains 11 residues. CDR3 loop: CSAPWGAEQYF.

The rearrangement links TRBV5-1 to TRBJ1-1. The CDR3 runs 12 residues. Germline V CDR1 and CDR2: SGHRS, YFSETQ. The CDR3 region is CASSLDNTEAFF.

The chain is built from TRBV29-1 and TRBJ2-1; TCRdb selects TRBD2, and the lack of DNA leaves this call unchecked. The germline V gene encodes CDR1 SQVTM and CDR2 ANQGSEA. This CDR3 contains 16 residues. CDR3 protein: CSVEIGTSGSYNEQFF.

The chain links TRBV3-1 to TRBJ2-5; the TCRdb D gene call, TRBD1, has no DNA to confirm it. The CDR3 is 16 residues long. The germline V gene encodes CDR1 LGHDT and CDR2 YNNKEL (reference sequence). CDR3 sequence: CASSPHGGRLQETQYF.

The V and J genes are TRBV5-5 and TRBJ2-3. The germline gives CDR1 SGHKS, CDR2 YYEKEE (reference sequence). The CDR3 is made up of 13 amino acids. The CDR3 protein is CASSSRGTDTQYF.

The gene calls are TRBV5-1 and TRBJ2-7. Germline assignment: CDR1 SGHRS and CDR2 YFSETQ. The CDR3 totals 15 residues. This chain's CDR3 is CASSLAGFGSYEQYF. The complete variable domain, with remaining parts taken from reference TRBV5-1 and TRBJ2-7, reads KAGVTQTPRYLIKTRGQQVTLSCSPISGHRSVSWYQQTPGQGLQFLFEYFSETQRNKGNFPGRFSGRQFSNSRSEMNVSTLELGDSALYLCASSLAGFGSYEQYFGPGTRLTVT.

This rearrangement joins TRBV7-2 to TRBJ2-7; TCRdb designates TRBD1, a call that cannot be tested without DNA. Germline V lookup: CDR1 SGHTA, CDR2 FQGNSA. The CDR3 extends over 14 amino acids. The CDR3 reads CASSLFGTGAEQYF.

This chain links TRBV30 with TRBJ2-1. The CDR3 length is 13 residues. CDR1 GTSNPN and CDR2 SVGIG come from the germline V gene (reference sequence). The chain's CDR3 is CAWSEISYNEQFF.

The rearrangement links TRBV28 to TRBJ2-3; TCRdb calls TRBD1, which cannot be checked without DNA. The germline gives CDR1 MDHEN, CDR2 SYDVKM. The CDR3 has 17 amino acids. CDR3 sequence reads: CASSSMGADRGPDTQYF. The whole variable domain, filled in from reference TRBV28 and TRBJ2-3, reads DVKVTQSSRYLVKRTGEKVFLECVQDMDHENMFWYRQDPGLGLRLIYFSYDVKMKEKGDIPEGYSVSREKKERFSLILESASTNQTSMYLCASSSMGADRGPDTQYFGPGTRLTVL.

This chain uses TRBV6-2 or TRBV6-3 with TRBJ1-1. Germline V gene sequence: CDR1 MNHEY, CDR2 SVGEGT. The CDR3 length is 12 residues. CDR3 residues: CASALVNTEAFF.

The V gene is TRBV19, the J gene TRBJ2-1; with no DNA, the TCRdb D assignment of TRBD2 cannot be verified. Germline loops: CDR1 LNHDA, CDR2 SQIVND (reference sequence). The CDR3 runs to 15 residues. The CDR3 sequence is CASSLGAETYNEQFF.

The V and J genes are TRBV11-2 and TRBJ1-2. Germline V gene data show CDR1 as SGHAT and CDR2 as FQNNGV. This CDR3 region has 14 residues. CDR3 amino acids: CASSFRGGFYGYTF.

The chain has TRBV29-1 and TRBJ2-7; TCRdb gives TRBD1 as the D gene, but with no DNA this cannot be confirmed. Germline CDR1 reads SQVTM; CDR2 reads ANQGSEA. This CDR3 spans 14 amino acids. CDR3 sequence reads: CSVRSGQGAREQYF.

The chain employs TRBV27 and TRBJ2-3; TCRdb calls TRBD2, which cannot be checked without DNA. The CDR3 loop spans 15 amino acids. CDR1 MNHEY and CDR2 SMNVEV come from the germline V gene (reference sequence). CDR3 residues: CASSPGLAGVVTQYF.

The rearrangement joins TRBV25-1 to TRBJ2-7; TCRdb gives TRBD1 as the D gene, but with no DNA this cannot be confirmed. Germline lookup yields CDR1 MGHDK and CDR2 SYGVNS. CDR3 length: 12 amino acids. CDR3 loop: CASRTASYEQYF.

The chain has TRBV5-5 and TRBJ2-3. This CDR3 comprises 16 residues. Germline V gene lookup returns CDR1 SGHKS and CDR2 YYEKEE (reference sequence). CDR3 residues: CASSLAGPASTDTQYF.